This T cell receptor (beta chain) was retrieved from a study of T-cell memory formation after mild COVID-19. One entry per CDR3 protein results from TCRdb running MiXCR on the 5' RACE reads. The table lists roughly 400,000 distinct CDR3 sequences, more than 15% of them singletons. From germline, CDR1 is MNHEY and CDR2 SVGAGI. V lost 6 bases, J lost 6 bases, and 16 bases stayed unmatched. The CDR3 runs 16 residues. The TCR sequence derives from a man younger than 35 who had mild COVID-19 (a few samples of this study predate the infection). Cell type and time point are not known. The J gene is TRBJ1-1, the V gene TRBV6-5; 7 bases agree with TRBD1. The sequenced sample was PBMCs or a T cell subset sorted from them (not recorded which). The CDR3 reads CASRPRGVFRIAEAFF. CDR3 DNA sequence: TGTGCCAGCAGACCCAGGGGGGTTTTCCGAATCGCTGAAGCTTTCTTT.